This is a list of T cell receptor beta chains from one sample in a study of T cell changes during pregnancy in multiple sclerosis. Profiling relied on immunoSEQ multiplex PCR, and the TCRdb table lists in-frame clones only, not all of them. Of tens of thousands of clones listed, 80% to 95% were seen once; the top ten hold 0.7%. Specimen: CD4+ T cells from peripheral blood mononuclear cells, collected before pregnancy. The receptors originated from a female donor with multiple sclerosis, enrolled in a pregnancy study. The CDR3 runs from the conserved cysteine through the conserved F or W. The order of the fields is V gene, clone size, J gene, D gene, CDR3 protein, CDR3 DNA. The D gene is left open where the match is weak. Where a row states a size, it is once, few, many or the class of an expanded clone; other rows omit it.

V gene: TRBV9
clone size: .
J gene: TRBJ2-3
D gene: TRBD2
CDR3 protein: CASSVGGSGGPTDTQYF
CDR3 DNA: TGTGCCAGCAGCGTAGGGGGTAGCGGGGGGCCCACAGATACGCAGTATTTT

V gene: TRBV4-1
clone size: few
J gene: TRBJ2-3
D gene: .
CDR3 protein: CASSQGGLDTQYF
CDR3 DNA: TGCGCCAGCAGCCAAGGGGGGCTAGATACGCAGTATTTT

V gene: TRBV25-1
clone size: .
J gene: TRBJ2-1
D gene: TRBD2
CDR3 protein: CASSESSGGKDEQFF
CDR3 DNA: TGTGCCAGCAGTGAGTCTAGCGGGGGGAAGGATGAGCAGTTCTTC

V gene: TRBV28
clone size: once
J gene: TRBJ2-1
D gene: .
CDR3 protein: CASNIGQGNNEQFF
CDR3 DNA: TGTGCCAGCAATATCGGGCAGGGTAACAATGAGCAGTTCTTC

V gene: TRBV2
clone size: .
J gene: TRBJ1-5
D gene: .
CDR3 protein: CASRRYSNQPQHF
CDR3 DNA: TGTGCCAGCAGACGGTATAGCAATCAGCCCCAGCATTTT

V gene: TRBV19
clone size: .
J gene: TRBJ2-1
D gene: TRBD1
CDR3 protein: CATTGGQGGYNEQFF
CDR3 DNA: TGTGCCACCACGGGGGGACAGGGGGGCTACAATGAGCAGTTCTTC

V gene: TRBV7-6
clone size: .
J gene: TRBJ2-5
D gene: TRBD2
CDR3 protein: CASSATLAAQETQYF
CDR3 DNA: TGTGCCAGCAGCGCCACACTAGCGGCCCAAGAGACCCAGTACTTC

V gene: TRBV30
clone size: once
J gene: TRBJ1-4
D gene: .
CDR3 protein: CAWRVGHATNEKLFF
CDR3 DNA: TGTGCCTGGAGGGTTGGCCATGCAACTAATGAAAAACTGTTTTTT

V gene: TRBV27
clone size: .
J gene: TRBJ2-7
D gene: TRBD1
CDR3 protein: CASSFGSNFRDSSYEQYF
CDR3 DNA: TGTGCCAGCAGTTTTGGATCAAACTTCCGGGACAGCTCCTACGAGCAGTACTTC

V gene: TRBV7-8
clone size: .
J gene: TRBJ2-3
D gene: TRBD1
CDR3 protein: CASSPDRQGLTDTQYF
CDR3 DNA: TGTGCCAGCAGCCCCGATAGACAGGGCCTCACAGATACGCAGTATTTT

V gene: TRBV28
clone size: once
J gene: TRBJ1-4
D gene: .
CDR3 protein: CASSPVTDELFF
CDR3 DNA: TGTGCCAGCAGTCCAGTGACAGACGAACTGTTTTTT

V gene: TRBV7-8
clone size: .
J gene: TRBJ1-2
D gene: TRBD1
CDR3 protein: CASSSQTGPNYGYTF
CDR3 DNA: TGTGCCAGCAGCTCTCAGACAGGGCCAAACTATGGCTACACCTTC

V gene: TRBV2
clone size: .
J gene: TRBJ2-1
D gene: TRBD2
CDR3 protein: CASSVVAGSYNEQFF
CDR3 DNA: TGTGCCAGCAGTGTTGTAGCGGGTTCCTACAATGAGCAGTTCTTC

V gene: TRBV6-1
clone size: .
J gene: TRBJ2-5
D gene: TRBD2
CDR3 protein: CASAVSREGQETQYF
CDR3 DNA: TGTGCCAGCGCGGTCTCGCGGGAGGGCCAAGAGACCCAGTACTTC

V gene: TRBV19
clone size: .
J gene: TRBJ2-7
D gene: .
CDR3 protein: CASIGTGLKEQYF
CDR3 DNA: TGTGCCAGTATAGGGACTGGCCTAAAAGAGCAGTACTTC

V gene: TRBV19
clone size: .
J gene: TRBJ1-1
D gene: TRBD1
CDR3 protein: CASNRPGQGGTEAFF
CDR3 DNA: TGTGCCAGCAACCGACCGGGACAGGGGGGGACTGAAGCTTTCTTT

V gene: TRBV6-5
clone size: .
J gene: TRBJ1-1
D gene: .
CDR3 protein: CASSYTAGITEAFF
CDR3 DNA: TGTGCCAGCAGTTACACCGCAGGGATTACTGAAGCTTTCTTT

V gene: TRBV6-1
clone size: .
J gene: TRBJ2-5
D gene: .
CDR3 protein: CASSEAQGGGTQYF
CDR3 DNA: TGTGCCAGCAGTGAAGCCCAAGGGGGGGGGACCCAGTACTTC

V gene: TRBV6-6
clone size: .
J gene: TRBJ1-2
D gene: TRBD1
CDR3 protein: CASRPGTGNYGYTF
CDR3 DNA: TGTGCCAGCAGACCCGGGACAGGAAACTATGGCTACACCTTC

V gene: TRBV7-9
clone size: .
J gene: TRBJ2-5
D gene: .
CDR3 protein: CASSLSSKETQYF
CDR3 DNA: TGTGCCAGCAGCTTAAGCTCGAAAGAGACCCAGTACTTC

V gene: TRBV19
clone size: .
J gene: TRBJ1-3
D gene: TRBD1
CDR3 protein: CASHLGQGARNTIYF
CDR3 DNA: TGTGCCAGTCACCTCGGACAGGGAGCGCGAAACACCATATATTTT

V gene: TRBV27
clone size: .
J gene: TRBJ1-1
D gene: TRBD1
CDR3 protein: CASSLNRGTEAFF
CDR3 DNA: TGTGCCAGCAGTTTAAACAGGGGGACTGAAGCTTTCTTT

V gene: TRBV6-1
clone size: .
J gene: TRBJ1-3
D gene: .
CDR3 protein: CASSRLSIIGGTIYF
CDR3 DNA: TGTGCCAGCAGCCGACTCTCTATCATAGGTGGCACCATATATTTT

V gene: TRBV7-3
clone size: .
J gene: TRBJ2-7
D gene: .
CDR3 protein: CASSFIQGTSSYEQYF
CDR3 DNA: TGTGCCAGCAGCTTCATACAGGGTACGAGCTCCTACGAGCAGTACTTC

V gene: TRBV5-4
clone size: .
J gene: TRBJ1-2
D gene: .
CDR3 protein: CASSLQGGGYTF
CDR3 DNA: TGTGCCAGCAGCTTGCAAGGAGGTGGCTACACCTTC

V gene: TRBV7-3
clone size: .
J gene: TRBJ2-2
D gene: .
CDR3 protein: CASSLNSIGAGELFF
CDR3 DNA: TGTGCCAGCAGCTTAAATTCTATCGGAGCCGGGGAGCTGTTTTTT

V gene: TRBV7-9
clone size: once
J gene: TRBJ2-5
D gene: .
CDR3 protein: CASSPPSSGAQETQYF
CDR3 DNA: TGTGCCAGCAGCCCCCCCTCGAGTGGGGCACAAGAGACCCAGTACTTC

V gene: TRBV25-1
clone size: once
J gene: TRBJ2-6
D gene: .
CDR3 protein: CASSELPHSGANVLTF
CDR3 DNA: TGTGCCAGCAGTGAGCTACCGCACTCTGGGGCCAACGTCCTGACTTTC

V gene: TRBV6-6
clone size: .
J gene: TRBJ2-5
D gene: .
CDR3 protein: CASRGSQETQYF
CDR3 DNA: TGTGCCAGTCGGGGGAGCCAAGAGACCCAGTACTTC

V gene: TRBV19
clone size: .
J gene: TRBJ2-3
D gene: .
CDR3 protein: CASSPSTDTQYF
CDR3 DNA: TGTGCCAGTAGTCCTAGCACAGATACGCAGTATTTT

V gene: TRBV4-1
clone size: .
J gene: TRBJ2-3
D gene: TRBD1
CDR3 protein: CASSQRQGSPPDTQYF
CDR3 DNA: TGCGCCAGCAGCCAACGACAGGGATCGCCTCCAGATACGCAGTATTTT

V gene: TRBV9
clone size: .
J gene: TRBJ1-3
D gene: .
CDR3 protein: CASSVGAHISGNTIYF
CDR3 DNA: TGTGCCAGCAGCGTAGGGGCCCACATCTCTGGAAACACCATATATTTT

V gene: TRBV27
clone size: .
J gene: TRBJ2-7
D gene: .
CDR3 protein: CASSWGQGRLYEQYF
CDR3 DNA: TGTGCCAGCAGTTGGGGGCAAGGGAGACTCTACGAGCAGTACTTC

V gene: TRBV5-1
clone size: .
J gene: TRBJ2-5
D gene: .
CDR3 protein: CASSQNGGKRETQYF
CDR3 DNA: TGCGCCAGCAGCCAGAACGGGGGTAAGAGGGAGACCCAGTACTTC

V gene: TRBV11-2
clone size: .
J gene: TRBJ2-3
D gene: TRBD2
CDR3 protein: CASSFSGRSTDTQYF
CDR3 DNA: TGTGCCAGCAGCTTTAGCGGGAGGAGCACAGATACGCAGTATTTT

V gene: TRBV5-1
clone size: .
J gene: TRBJ2-3
D gene: TRBD2
CDR3 protein: CASSSLGGGGGTDTQYF
CDR3 DNA: TGCGCCAGCAGCTCCCTCGGGGGGGGTGGAGGCACAGATACGCAGTATTTT

V gene: TRBV7-2
clone size: .
J gene: TRBJ1-1
D gene: .
CDR3 protein: CASSFGLAFDLGFF
CDR3 DNA: TGTGCCAGCAGCTTCGGATTAGCCTTTGATCTCGGTTTCTTT

V gene: TRBV4-3
clone size: .
J gene: TRBJ1-1
D gene: .
CDR3 protein: CASSQDSGSEAFF
CDR3 DNA: TGCGCCAGCAGCCAAGATTCGGGGTCCGAAGCTTTCTTT

V gene: TRBV5-1
clone size: .
J gene: TRBJ2-7
D gene: TRBD2
CDR3 protein: CASSLASGRNEQYF
CDR3 DNA: TGCGCCAGCAGCTTGGCTAGCGGGAGAAACGAGCAGTACTTC

V gene: TRBV5-1
clone size: .
J gene: TRBJ2-5
D gene: TRBD2
CDR3 protein: CASSFGRGRETQYF
CDR3 DNA: TGCGCCAGCAGCTTTGGGCGGGGGAGAGAGACCCAGTACTTC

V gene: TRBV7-2
clone size: .
J gene: TRBJ1-1
D gene: TRBD1
CDR3 protein: CASSPSGTGGTEAFF
CDR3 DNA: TGTGCCAGCAGCCCGTCCGGGACAGGGGGGACTGAAGCTTTCTTT

V gene: TRBV2
clone size: .
J gene: TRBJ2-1
D gene: TRBD2
CDR3 protein: CASSEWEGQFF
CDR3 DNA: TGTGCCAGCAGTGAGTGGGAGGGCCAGTTCTTC

V gene: TRBV18
clone size: .
J gene: TRBJ2-2
D gene: TRBD1
CDR3 protein: CASSPDRGNTGELFF
CDR3 DNA: TGTGCCAGCTCACCCGACAGGGGAAACACCGGGGAGCTGTTTTTT

V gene: TRBV2
clone size: .
J gene: TRBJ1-6
D gene: .
CDR3 protein: CASSRGFSPLHF
CDR3 DNA: TGTGCCAGCAGCAGGGGTTTTTCACCCCTCCACTTT

V gene: TRBV7-2
clone size: .
J gene: TRBJ2-7
D gene: .
CDR3 protein: CASSLARRDEQYF
CDR3 DNA: TGTGCCAGCAGCTTAGCGAGGAGGGACGAGCAGTACTTC

V gene: TRBV6-4
clone size: once
J gene: TRBJ2-1
D gene: TRBD2
CDR3 protein: CASSVAGGRNEQFF
CDR3 DNA: TGTGCCAGCAGTGTGGCGGGGGGAAGGAATGAGCAGTTCTTC

V gene: TRBV2
clone size: .
J gene: TRBJ1-5
D gene: .
CDR3 protein: CASTSLAGGYSNQPQHF
CDR3 DNA: TGTGCCAGCACCTCCCTGGCAGGTGGCTATAGCAATCAGCCCCAGCATTTT

V gene: TRBV7-8
clone size: .
J gene: TRBJ1-4
D gene: .
CDR3 protein: CASSSPQGRDEKLFF
CDR3 DNA: TGTGCCAGCAGCTCTCCACAGGGTCGGGATGAAAAACTGTTTTTT

V gene: TRBV5-4
clone size: .
J gene: TRBJ1-1
D gene: .
CDR3 protein: CASSLGARVAGSF
CDR3 DNA: TGTGCCAGCAGCTTGGGGGCCAGGGTGGCAGGGTCCTTT